This paragraph covers one TCR beta chain sequence. Its antigen is not identified. The data were obtained in a study of Ad26.COV2.S vaccination and SARS-CoV-2 variants. Findings and caveats of the study: Vaccinees displayed broader spike-specific TCR repertoires than placebo recipients.

The assay was immunoSEQ multiplex PCR, and TCRdb's table has in-frame clones only and misses some. The repertoire holds more than 300,000 clones, with 86% as singletons. Treatment of the sample: around 19 received Ad26.COV2.S at low or high dose, single or two shots; 5 received placebo; per-sample allocation not given. Specimens were obtained on day 63 following the first vaccine or placebo injection. Germline values: CDR1 MNHNY, CDR2 SVGAGI (reference sequence). The CDR3 runs 12 residues. Deletions cut 2 bases from V and 1 base from J, with 2 bases between. This sequence was found in a person aged 18 to 59 who received the Ad26.COV2.S COVID-19 vaccine or a placebo. The source was peripheral blood, collected in a trial of Ad26.COV2.S vaccine versus placebo. This chain uses TRBV6-6 with TRBJ1-1; unclear D gene. The DNA of the CDR3 is TGTGCCAGCAGTTACCAGAACACTGAAGCTTTCTTT. This encodes CASSYQNTEAFF.